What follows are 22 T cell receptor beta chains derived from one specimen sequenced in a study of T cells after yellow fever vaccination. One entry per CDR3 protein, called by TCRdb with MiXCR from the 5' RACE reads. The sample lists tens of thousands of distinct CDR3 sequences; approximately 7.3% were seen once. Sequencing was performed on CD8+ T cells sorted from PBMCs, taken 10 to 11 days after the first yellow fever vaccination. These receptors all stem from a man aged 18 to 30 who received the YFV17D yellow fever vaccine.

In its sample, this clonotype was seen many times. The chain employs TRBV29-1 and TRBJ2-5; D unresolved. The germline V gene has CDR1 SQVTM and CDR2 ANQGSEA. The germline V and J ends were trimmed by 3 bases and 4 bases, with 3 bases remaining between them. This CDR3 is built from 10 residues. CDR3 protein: CSVEGETQYF. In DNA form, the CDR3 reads TGCAGCGTTGAGGGAGAGACCCAGTACTTC. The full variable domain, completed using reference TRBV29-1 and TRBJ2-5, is SAVISQKPSRDICQRGTSLTIQCQVDSQVTMMFWYRQQPGQSLTLIATANQGSEATYESGFVIDKFPISRPNLTFSTLTVSNMSPEDSSIYLCSVEGETQYFGPGTRLLVL.

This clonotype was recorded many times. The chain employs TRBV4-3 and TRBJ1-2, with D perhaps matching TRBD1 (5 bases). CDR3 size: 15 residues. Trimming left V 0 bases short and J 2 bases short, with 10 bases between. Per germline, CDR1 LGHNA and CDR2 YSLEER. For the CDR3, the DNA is TGCGCCAGCAGCCAAGAGGGAACAGGCAACTATGGCTACACCTTC. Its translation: CASSQEGTGNYGYTF.

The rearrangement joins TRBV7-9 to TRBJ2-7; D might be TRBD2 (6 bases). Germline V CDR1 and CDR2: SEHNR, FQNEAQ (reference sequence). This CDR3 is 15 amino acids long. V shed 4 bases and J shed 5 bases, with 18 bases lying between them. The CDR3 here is CASSYPQSGTDEQYF. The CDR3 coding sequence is TGTGCCAGCAGCTACCCCCAATCAGGGACTGACGAGCAGTACTTC.

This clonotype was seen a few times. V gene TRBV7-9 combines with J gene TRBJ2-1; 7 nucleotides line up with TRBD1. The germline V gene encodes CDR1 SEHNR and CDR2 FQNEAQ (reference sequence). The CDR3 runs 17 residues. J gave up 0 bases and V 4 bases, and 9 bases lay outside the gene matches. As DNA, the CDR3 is TGTGCCAGCAGCTCCGACAGGGATACGAGCTCCTACAATGAGCAGTTCTTC. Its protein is CASSSDRDTSSYNEQFF.

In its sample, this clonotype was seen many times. The chain's CDR3 is CASSPPTDTQYF. In DNA form, the CDR3 reads TGCGCCAGCAGCCCACCCACAGATACGCAGTATTTT. This chain connects TRBV5-1 to TRBJ2-3, with D hard to call. This CDR3 has 12 residues. Trimming removed 4 bases from V and 2 bases from J, with 5 bases in between. The germline V gene has CDR1 SGHRS and CDR2 YFSETQ.

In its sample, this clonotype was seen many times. This CDR3 is CASSLYPGGHGYTF. The CDR3 region has the DNA TGTGCCAGCAGTTTATATCCAGGGGGCCATGGCTACACCTTC. This chain connects TRBV27 to TRBJ1-2; 8 nucleotides match TRBD1. Germline CDR1 and CDR2: MNHEY and SMNVEV (reference sequence). CDR3 length: 14 residues. J lost 6 bases, V lost 1 base, and 4 bases had no gene match.

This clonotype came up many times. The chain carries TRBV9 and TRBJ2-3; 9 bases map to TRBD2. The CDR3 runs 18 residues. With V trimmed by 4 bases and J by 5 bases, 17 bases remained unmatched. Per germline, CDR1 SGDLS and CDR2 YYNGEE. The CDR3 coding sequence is TGTGCCAGCAGCACCCCCTCCTCTGCGGGGGGGCGGGGAGATACGCAGTATTTT. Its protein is CASSTPSSAGGRGDTQYF.

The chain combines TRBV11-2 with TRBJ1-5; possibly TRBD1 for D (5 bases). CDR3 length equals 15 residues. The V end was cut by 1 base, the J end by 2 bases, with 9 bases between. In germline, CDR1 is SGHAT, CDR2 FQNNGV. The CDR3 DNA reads TGTGCCAGCAGCTTAGGCAGGGTTGGCAATCAGCCCCAGCATTTT. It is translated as CASSLGRVGNQPQHF.

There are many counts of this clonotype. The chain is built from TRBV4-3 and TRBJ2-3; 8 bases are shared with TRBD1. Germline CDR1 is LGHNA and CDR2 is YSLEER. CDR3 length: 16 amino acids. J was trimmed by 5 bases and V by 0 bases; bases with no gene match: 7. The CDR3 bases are TGCGCCAGCAGCCAAGATGGTGACAGGGGAGGAGATACGCAGTATTTT. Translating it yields CASSQDGDRGGDTQYF.

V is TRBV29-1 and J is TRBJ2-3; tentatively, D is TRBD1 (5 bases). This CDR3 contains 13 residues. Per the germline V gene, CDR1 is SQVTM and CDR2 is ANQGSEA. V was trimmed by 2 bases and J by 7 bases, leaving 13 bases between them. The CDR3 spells CSVERVGPNTQYF. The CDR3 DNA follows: TGCAGCGTTGAAAGGGTGGGGCCGAATACGCAGTATTTT.

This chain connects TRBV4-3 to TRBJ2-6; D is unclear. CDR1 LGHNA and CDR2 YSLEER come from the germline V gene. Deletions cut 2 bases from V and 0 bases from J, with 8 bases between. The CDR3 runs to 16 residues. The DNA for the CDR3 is TGCGCCAGCAGCCAATCTTCAGTCTCTGGGGCCAACGTCCTGACTTTC. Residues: CASSQSSVSGANVLTF.

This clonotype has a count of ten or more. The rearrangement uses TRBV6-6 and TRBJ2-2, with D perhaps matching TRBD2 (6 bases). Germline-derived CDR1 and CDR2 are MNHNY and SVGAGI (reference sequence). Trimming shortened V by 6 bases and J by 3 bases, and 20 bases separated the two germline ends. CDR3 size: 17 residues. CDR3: CASRGDLRMEDTGELFF. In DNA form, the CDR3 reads TGTGCCAGCAGAGGGGACTTACGGATGGAGGACACCGGGGAGCTGTTTTTT.

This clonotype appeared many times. The chain's CDR3 is CASSLYWGGTEAFF. The CDR3 DNA follows: TGTGCCAGCAGCTTGTACTGGGGGGGCACTGAAGCTTTCTTT. The chain employs TRBV7-8 and TRBJ1-1; tentative D call: TRBD1 (5 bases). Trimming cost V 3 bases and J 4 bases, with 12 bases left between them. Germline-derived CDR1 and CDR2 are SGHVS and FQNEAQ. The CDR3 sequence is 14 residues long.

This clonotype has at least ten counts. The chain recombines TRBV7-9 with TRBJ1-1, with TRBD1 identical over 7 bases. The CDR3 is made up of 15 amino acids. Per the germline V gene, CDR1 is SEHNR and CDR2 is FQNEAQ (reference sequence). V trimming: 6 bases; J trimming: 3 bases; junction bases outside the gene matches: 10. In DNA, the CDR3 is TGTGCCAGCAGAAAACCGACAGGGAGGGACACTGAAGCTTTCTTT. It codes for CASRKPTGRDTEAFF. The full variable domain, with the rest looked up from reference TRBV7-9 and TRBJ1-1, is DTGVSQNPRHKITKRGQNVTFRCDPISEHNRLYWYRQTLGQGPEFLTYFQNEAQLEKSRLLSDRFSAERPKGSFSTLEIQRTEQGDSAMYLCASRKPTGRDTEAFFGQGTRLTVV.

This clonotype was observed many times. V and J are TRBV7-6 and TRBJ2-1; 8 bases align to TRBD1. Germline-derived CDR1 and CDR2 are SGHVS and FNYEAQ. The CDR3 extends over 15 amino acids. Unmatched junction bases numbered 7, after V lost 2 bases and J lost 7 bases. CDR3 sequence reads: CASSLRAGGGNEQFF. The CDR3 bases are TGTGCCAGCAGCTTAAGGGCAGGGGGCGGAAATGAGCAGTTCTTC.

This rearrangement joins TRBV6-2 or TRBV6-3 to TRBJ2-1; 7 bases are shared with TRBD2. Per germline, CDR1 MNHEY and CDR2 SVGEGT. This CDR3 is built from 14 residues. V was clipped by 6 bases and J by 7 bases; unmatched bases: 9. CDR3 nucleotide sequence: TGTGCCAGCAGCCCGTCGGCGGGGGTAAATGAGCAGTTCTTC. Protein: CASSPSAGVNEQFF.

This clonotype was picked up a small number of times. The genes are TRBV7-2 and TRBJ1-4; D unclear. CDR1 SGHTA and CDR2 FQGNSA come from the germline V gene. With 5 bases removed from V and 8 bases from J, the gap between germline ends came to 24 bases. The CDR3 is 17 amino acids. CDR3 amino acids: CASSPRLNYGIGEKLFF. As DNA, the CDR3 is TGTGCCAGCAGCCCCAGACTAAACTACGGAATCGGGGAAAAACTGTTTTTT.

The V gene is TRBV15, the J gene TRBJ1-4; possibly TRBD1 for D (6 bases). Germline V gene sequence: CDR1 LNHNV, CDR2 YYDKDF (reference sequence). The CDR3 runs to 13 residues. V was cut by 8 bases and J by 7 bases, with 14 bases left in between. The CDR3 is CATASGGSEKLFF. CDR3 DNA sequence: TGTGCCACCGCCTCGGGGGGCAGTGAAAAACTGTTTTTT.

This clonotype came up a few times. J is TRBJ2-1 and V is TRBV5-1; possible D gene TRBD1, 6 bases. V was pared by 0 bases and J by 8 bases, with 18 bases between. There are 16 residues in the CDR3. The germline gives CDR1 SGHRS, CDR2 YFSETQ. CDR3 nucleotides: TGCGCCAGCAGCTTGGGAGGGGCGCAGGGGAGAGATGAGCAGTTCTTC. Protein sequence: CASSLGGAQGRDEQFF.

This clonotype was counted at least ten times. The CDR3 DNA is TGTGCCAGCAGCGAAATACAGGGTGTGGGGTACAATGAGCAGTTCTTC. Protein sequence: CASSEIQGVGYNEQFF. J is TRBJ2-1 and V is TRBV6-1; possibly TRBD1 for D (6 bases). V was cut by 6 bases and J by 4 bases, with 19 bases left in between. The CDR3 covers 16 residues. CDR1 is MNHNS and CDR2 is SASEGT in the germline V gene.

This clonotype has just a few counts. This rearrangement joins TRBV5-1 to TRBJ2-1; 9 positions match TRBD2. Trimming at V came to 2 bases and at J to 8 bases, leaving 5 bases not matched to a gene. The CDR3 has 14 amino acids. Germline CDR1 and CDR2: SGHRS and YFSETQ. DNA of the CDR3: TGCGCCAGCAGCTTTAGCGGGGGTTGGGATGAGCAGTTCTTC. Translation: CASSFSGGWDEQFF. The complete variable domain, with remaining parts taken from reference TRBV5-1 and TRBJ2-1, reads KAGVTQTPRYLIKTRGQQVTLSCSPISGHRSVSWYQQTPGQGLQFLFEYFSETQRNKGNFPGRFSGRQFSNSRSEMNVSTLELGDSALYLCASSFSGGWDEQFFGPGTRLTVL.

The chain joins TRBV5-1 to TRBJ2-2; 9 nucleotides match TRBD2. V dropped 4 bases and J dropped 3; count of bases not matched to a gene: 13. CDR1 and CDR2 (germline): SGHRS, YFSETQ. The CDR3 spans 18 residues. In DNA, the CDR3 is TGCGCCAGCAGCCCAGTAGCGGGGGACCTCCCAGACACCGGGGAGCTGTTTTTT. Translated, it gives CASSPVAGDLPDTGELFF.